The 10 T cell receptor beta chains below all came from one sample that was sequenced in a study of blood T cell repertoires in COVID-19 (dated by TCRdb to 2018 to 2021). Libraries were made using the immunoSEQ multiplex PCR assay. TCRdb stores this immuneACCESS table with in-frame sequences only. Part of the clones is absent; in the studies checked, under half of the shortfall reflects unresolved V genes, and no reason is known for the rest. The sample table holds about 110,000 clones, of which 76% were seen once. About 3.7% of the sample is in the top ten clones. Sequencing was carried out using peripheral blood. These receptors originate from an elderly woman with acute or convalescent COVID-19.

V is TRBV29-1 and J is TRBJ2-3; TRBD1 agrees at 8 bases. CDR1 and CDR2 from the germline V gene are SQVTM and ANQGSEA. V shed 6 bases, J shed 5 bases, and the junction held 7 bases outside the gene matches. The CDR3 contains 13 residues. The CDR3 here is CSVGTGGLDTQYF. In DNA form, the CDR3 reads TGCAGCGTAGGTACAGGGGGATTAGATACGCAGTATTTT.

The V gene is TRBV14, the J gene TRBJ2-5; 13 bases fit TRBD2. The CDR3 is made up of 15 amino acids. The V gene end was trimmed by 2 bases and the J gene end by 5 bases; junction bases not matched to a gene: 2. CDR1 and CDR2 from the germline V gene are SGHDN and FVKESK. CDR3 in DNA: TGTGCCAGCAGCCAAACTAGCGGGGGGGCGGAGACCCAGTACTTC. This codes for CASSQTSGGAETQYF.

The rearrangement links TRBV27 to TRBJ1-2; the D is unclear. Deletions cut 6 bases from V and 0 bases from J, with 11 bases between. Per the germline V gene, CDR1 is MNHEY and CDR2 is SMNVEV (reference sequence). This CDR3 is built from 14 residues. The CDR3 loop reads CASSVTGTNYGYTF. The CDR3 nucleotides are TGTGCCAGCAGCGTCACGGGGACTAACTATGGCTACACCTTC.

The V gene is TRBV12-3 or TRBV12-4, the J gene TRBJ1-6; no definite D call. The CDR3 extends over 12 amino acids. The V gene lost 5 bases and the J gene lost 14 bases, with 13 bases spanning the gap. The CDR3 bases are TGTGCCAGCAGTCCCTTAGACGGGTCCCTCCACTTT. This translates into CASSPLDGSLHF.

The chain couples TRBV18 to TRBJ1-1; D unresolved. The CDR3 spans 13 residues. V was pared by 6 bases and J by 4 bases, with 12 bases between. The germline CDR1 and CDR2 sequences are KGHSH and LQKENI. As DNA, the CDR3 is TGTGCCAGCTCTATTACTGGGAGCACTGAAGCTTTCTTT. It encodes CASSITGSTEAFF.

The DNA for the CDR3 is TGTGCCAGCAGCCCGACAGGGGTCGCTGAAGCTTTCTTT. Its protein is CASSPTGVAEAFF. The V call is TRBV5-6, the J call TRBJ1-1, with TRBD1 matching over 8 bases. The CDR3 is 13 residues long. V lost 4 bases to trimming and J lost 6 bases; unmatched junction nucleotides: 5. Germline CDR1 and CDR2: SGHDT and YYEEEE.

This chain connects TRBV2 to TRBJ1-3, with 7 nucleotides matching TRBD1. V lost 6 bases to trimming and J lost 3 bases; unmatched junction nucleotides: 2. Germline V CDR1 and CDR2: SNHLY, FYNNEI. The CDR3 covers 13 residues. The CDR3 nucleotides read TGTGCCAGCAGGGGGGACAGTGGAAACACCATATATTTT. Translation gives CASRGDSGNTIYF.

The chain couples TRBV7-2 to TRBJ2-7; unclear D gene. The CDR3 spans 14 residues. Germline values: CDR1 SGHTA, CDR2 FQGNSA. Trimming shortened V by 0 bases and J by 2 bases, and 8 bases separated the two germline ends. The CDR3 nucleotides read TGTGCCAGCAGCTTAGCCGCGCGGACCTACGAGCAGTACTTC. Its translation is CASSLAARTYEQYF. Full variable domain (rest looked up from reference TRBV7-2 and TRBJ2-7): GAGVSQSPSNKVTEKGKDVELRCDPISGHTALYWYRQSLGQGLEFLIYFQGNSAPDKSGLPSDRFSAERTGGSVSTLTIQRTQQEDSAVYLCASSLAARTYEQYFGPGTRLTVT.

This chain uses TRBV18 with TRBJ1-1; tentatively, D is TRBD1 (5 bases). The CDR3 length is 16 residues. The V end lost 1 base, the J end lost 11 bases, and 23 bases lay between the germline ends. Germline V gene lookup returns CDR1 KGHSH and CDR2 LQKENI. This CDR3 reads CASSPLGNRVGGLAFF. In DNA form, the CDR3 reads TGTGCCAGCTCACCACTCGGGAATCGGGTGGGGGGATTGGCTTTCTTT.

This clone was observed a handful of times. V and J are TRBV18 and TRBJ1-1; D is unresolved. From germline, CDR1 is KGHSH and CDR2 LQKENI. Trimming shortened V by 0 bases and J by 1 base, and 6 bases separated the two germline ends. The length of the CDR3 is 14 residues. CDR3 sequence: CASSPPSGNTEAFF. The CDR3 nucleotides read TGTGCCAGCTCACCACCCAGCGGGAACACTGAAGCTTTCTTT.